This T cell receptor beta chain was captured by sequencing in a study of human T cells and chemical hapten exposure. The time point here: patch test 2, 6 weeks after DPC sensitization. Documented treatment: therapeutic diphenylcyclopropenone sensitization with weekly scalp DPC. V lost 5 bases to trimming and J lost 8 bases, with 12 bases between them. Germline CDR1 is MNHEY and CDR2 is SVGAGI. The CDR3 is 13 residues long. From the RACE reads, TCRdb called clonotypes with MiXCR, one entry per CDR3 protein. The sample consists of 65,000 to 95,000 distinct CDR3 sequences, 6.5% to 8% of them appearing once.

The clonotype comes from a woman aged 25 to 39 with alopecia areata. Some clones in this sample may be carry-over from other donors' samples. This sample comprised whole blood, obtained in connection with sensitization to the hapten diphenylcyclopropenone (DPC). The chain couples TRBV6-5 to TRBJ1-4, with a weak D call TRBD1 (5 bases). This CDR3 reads CASSNRWGEKLFF. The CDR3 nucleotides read TGTGCCAGCAGTAACCGGTGGGGGGAAAAACTGTTTTTT.